These 14 T cell receptor beta chains were all obtained from the same sample, sequenced in a study of blood T cell repertoires in COVID-19. Repertoires were generated with immunoSEQ multiplex PCR, while TCRdb's copy carries only in-frame clones and drops some. The sample has about 440,000 clones, roughly nine tenths seen once. The source material was PBMCs or T cells enriched from blood (not recorded which). Receptor source: a woman in her late teens or twenties with acute COVID-19.

The chain carries TRBV2 and TRBJ1-5; tentative D call: TRBD1 (5 bases). The CDR3 runs to 14 residues. Germline assignment: CDR1 SNHLY and CDR2 FYNNEI. Trimming left V 3 bases short and J 3 bases short, with 9 bases between. This CDR3 reads CASSDGRANQPQHF. Written as DNA, the CDR3 is TGTGCCAGCAGTGACGGCAGGGCCAATCAGCCCCAGCATTTT.

The V gene is TRBV10-2, the J gene TRBJ2-1; TRBD2 aligns across 7 bases. V gave up 6 bases and J gave up 8 bases; unmatched junction bases: 10. CDR1 and CDR2 from the germline V gene are WSHSY and SAAADI. This CDR3 spans 14 amino acids. Written as DNA, the CDR3 is TGCGCCAGCAGCGGCGGGAGAGGGTACGATGAGCAGTTCTTC. Protein: CASSGGRGYDEQFF.

The genes are TRBV9 and TRBJ2-2; no clear D gene. The germline V gene encodes CDR1 SGDLS and CDR2 YYNGEE. This CDR3 spans 14 amino acids. The V end lost 0 bases, the J end lost 7 bases, and 10 bases lay between the germline ends. The CDR3 here is CASSVAGVVGELFF. In DNA, the CDR3 is TGTGCCAGCAGCGTAGCTGGAGTTGTCGGGGAGCTGTTTTTT.

V and J are TRBV3-1 (or the pseudogene TRBV3-2) and TRBJ2-2; D not certain. There are 14 residues in the CDR3. Per the germline V gene, CDR1 is LGHDT and CDR2 is YNNKEL (reference sequence). Trimming removed 1 base at V and 4 bases at J, with 7 bases between. The CDR3 loop is CASSQGLTTGELFF. The CDR3 DNA follows: TGTGCCAGCAGCCAAGGTCTAACCACCGGGGAGCTGTTTTTT.

The chain is built from TRBV5-1 and TRBJ1-2; D is undetermined. Germline V lookup: CDR1 SGHRS, CDR2 YFSETQ. V dropped 7 bases and J dropped 0 bases, with 13 bases sitting between them. This CDR3 region has 14 residues. This CDR3 is CASGESLPNYGYTF. DNA of the CDR3: TGCGCCAGCGGAGAAAGCCTTCCTAACTATGGCTACACCTTC.

This chain connects TRBV9 to TRBJ2-1; 11 bases map to TRBD2. This CDR3 is 18 amino acids long. Per the germline V gene, CDR1 is SGDLS and CDR2 is YYNGEE. With V trimmed by 3 bases and J by 10 bases, 18 bases remained unmatched. The CDR3 coding sequence is TGTGCCAGCAGCGAAGGGGTTATGGTAGCGGGAGGGCCAGTGGAGCAGTTCTTC. It codes for CASSEGVMVAGGPVEQFF.

This clone has a single count. The V call is TRBV28, the J call TRBJ1-2, with 8 bases matching TRBD1. Germline V CDR1 and CDR2: MDHEN, SYDVKM. This CDR3 region has 14 residues. With V trimmed by 5 bases and J by 6 bases, 8 bases remained unmatched. Here the CDR3 reads CASSTPGQADGYTF. The CDR3, as DNA: TGTGCCAGCAGTACCCCGGGACAGGCGGATGGCTACACCTTC.

This clone was detected only once. This chain links TRBV7-8 with TRBJ2-2, with TRBD2 identical over 9 bases. This CDR3 has 15 amino acids. Germline V gives CDR1 SGHVS, CDR2 FQNEAQ. V gave up 3 bases and J gave up 5 bases; unmatched junction bases: 4. For the CDR3, the DNA is TGTGCCAGCAGCTTTAGCGGGAGCCGGACCGGGGAGCTGTTTTTT. This gives the protein CASSFSGSRTGELFF.

The genes are TRBV6-5 and TRBJ1-1, with 9 positions matching TRBD1. Germline loops: CDR1 MNHEY, CDR2 SVGAGI. The CDR3 covers 13 residues. Germline trimming cut 7 bases from V and 4 bases from J; bases unmatched to any gene: 4. CDR3: CASKDRGSTEAFF. CDR3 DNA: TGTGCCAGCAAAGACAGGGGGTCCACTGAAGCTTTCTTT.

The chain couples TRBV4-3 to TRBJ1-3, with 7 bases that match TRBD1. The CDR3 length is 15 residues. The V gene's germline CDR1 is LGHNA and CDR2 YSLEER. Trimming took 4 bases from V and 0 from J; bases not matched to a gene: 3. CDR3 sequence (DNA): TGCGCCAGCAGCCTCGACAGGGACTCTGGAAACACCATATATTTT. It is translated as CASSLDRDSGNTIYF.

The V gene is TRBV7-3, the J gene TRBJ1-1; D not resolved. CDR1 and CDR2 (germline): SGHTA, FQGTGA. V gave up 0 bases and J gave up 1 base, with 6 bases separating them. CDR3 size: 14 residues. For the CDR3, the DNA is TGTGCCAGCAGCTTAACGCTAGGGAACACTGAAGCTTTCTTT. Protein sequence: CASSLTLGNTEAFF.

The rearrangement uses TRBV21-1 and TRBJ1-1; TRBD1, the D gene given by the table, was not confirmed from the DNA. TRBV21-1 is flagged as a pseudogene. This CDR3 comprises 17 residues. The CDR3 DNA is TGTGCCAGCAGCCTCCGGACAGGGGGCATTGTGGGCACTGAAGCTTTCTTT. Amino acid sequence: CASSLRTGGIVGTEAFF.

The chain couples TRBV5-3 to TRBJ1-5; D is perhaps TRBD1 (5 bases). TRBV5-3 is identified as an open reading frame with a role that is uncertain. Trimming removed 4 bases at V and 0 bases at J, with 11 bases between. The CDR3 is 15 amino acids. The CDR3 here is CARSPGVYSNQPQHF. The CDR3 DNA sequence: TGTGCCAGAAGCCCGGGGGTATATAGCAATCAGCCCCAGCATTTT.

In DNA form, the CDR3 reads TGCGCCAGCAGCTCGGACAGCCCTAACTATGGCTACACCTTC. It codes for CASSSDSPNYGYTF. The J gene is TRBJ1-2, the V gene TRBV5-1, with D possibly matching TRBD1 (6 bases). The length of the CDR3 is 14 residues. With 3 bases removed from V and 0 bases from J, the gap between germline ends came to 9 bases. Per the germline V gene, CDR1 is SGHRS and CDR2 is YFSETQ.